The clone carrying this TCR beta chain occurred many times. Antigen specificity is unknown. These data originate in a study of metastatic and nonmetastatic thyroid tumors. Study information: For malignant and benign thyroid patients, tumor or nodule tissue and blood were the sources whose repertoires were compared.

General study findings and limits: It was reported that TCR beta diversity was significantly higher in malignant thyroid tumors than benign nodules, in blood and tumor.

Via MiXCR, TCRdb re-called the PCR reads. The sample carries approximately 22,000 clones, around 10% recorded once. The V segment lost 8 bases and the J segment 8 bases; nucleotides outside the gene matches: 7. Germline V gives CDR1 MNHEY, CDR2 SMNVEV (reference sequence). CDR3 length: 14 residues. Before thyroid surgery, none of the patients had received any treatment. The receptor was isolated from a female donor with papillary thyroid cancer or a benign thyroid nodule (not recorded which). Some clones in this sample may be carry-over from other donors' samples. The V gene is TRBV27, the J gene TRBJ2-1; 12 nucleotides align to TRBD2. Sequenced sample: blood. CDR3 in amino acids: CASRRTSGTDEQFF. As DNA, the CDR3 is TGTGCCAGCCGTCGGACTAGCGGGACCGATGAGCAGTTCTTC.